What follows are 14 T cell receptor beta chains derived from one specimen sequenced in a study of low-dose radiotherapy and immunotherapy resistance in tumors. The time point here: before trial treatment. Primers targeting TRAV and TRBV primed first-strand cDNA, covering alpha and beta chains. Both a constant-region primer and a V-primer adapter served to amplify TCRs across approximately 19 PCR cycles. From the reads, TCRdb called clonotypes with MiXCR, one entry per CDR3 protein. The sample carries 75,000 to 95,000 distinct CDR3 sequences, approximately 17% recorded once. This specimen consisted of PBMCs, obtained before treatment. These receptors were collected from a male donor with prostate cancer.

This clonotype was recorded at least ten times. V gene TRBV5-6 combines with J gene TRBJ2-7, with a weak D call TRBD2 (6 bases). CDR1 SGHDT and CDR2 YYEEEE come from the germline V gene. Trimming cost V 0 bases and J 10 bases, with 17 bases left between them. CDR3 size: 14 residues. The CDR3 DNA is TGTGCCAGCAGCTTGGGGGACTTCGCAAACCCCCAGTACTTC. Protein product: CASSLGDFANPQYF.

This clonotype was seen a handful of times. This sequence joins TRBV18 and TRBJ1-1; D is ambiguous. Deletions cut 3 bases from V and 1 base from J, with 9 bases between. Germline CDR1 KGHSH, CDR2 LQKENI. The CDR3 covers 14 residues. The DNA of the CDR3 is TGTGCCAGCTCACCTCAGGTACGGAACACTGAAGCTTTCTTT. This encodes CASSPQVRNTEAFF.

The J gene is TRBJ2-2, the V gene TRBV11-2, with a possible D match to TRBD1 (6 bases). The CDR3 has 14 residues. Germline assignment: CDR1 SGHAT and CDR2 FQNNGV. Between the trimmed V and J ends, which lost 5 bases and 1 base, there was a span of 8 bases. CDR3 in DNA: TGTGCCAGCAGCCCAGGGGTGAACACCGGGGAGCTGTTTTTT. It is translated as CASSPGVNTGELFF.

This clonotype was counted many times. The genes are TRBV5-1 and TRBJ1-6; weak D call: TRBD1 (6 bases). V lost 4 bases and J 7 bases, leaving 12 bases between the germline ends. This CDR3 has 14 residues. Per germline, CDR1 SGHRS and CDR2 YFSETQ. CDR3 in amino acids: CASSGGQQNSPLHF. CDR3 nucleotide sequence: TGCGCCAGCAGCGGGGGCCAACAAAATTCACCCCTCCACTTT.

This clonotype was detected ten times or more. V usage is TRBV5-1 and J usage is TRBJ2-6; no firm D call. Trimming took off 4 bases at V and 0 bases at J, with 5 bases between the two ends. Germline-derived CDR1 and CDR2 are SGHRS and YFSETQ. This CDR3 contains 14 residues. The CDR3 region is CASSKDSGANVLTF. The CDR3 DNA reads TGCGCCAGCAGCAAGGACTCTGGGGCCAACGTCCTGACTTTC.

Ten or more counts support this clonotype. The chain combines TRBV18 with TRBJ2-3, with 8 bases fitting TRBD1. This CDR3 is built from 15 residues. Losses at the gene ends were 2 bases for V and 3 bases for J; bases not matched to a gene: 4. The germline V gene encodes CDR1 KGHSH and CDR2 LQKENI. CDR3 region: CASSPDRGWTDTQYF. The CDR3 DNA is TGTGCCAGCTCACCAGACAGGGGATGGACAGATACGCAGTATTTT. The variable domain in full, completed from reference TRBV18 and TRBJ2-3, reads NAGVMQNPRHLVRRRGQEARLRCSPMKGHSHVYWYRQLPEEGLKFMVYLQKENIIDESGMPKERFSAEFPKEGPSILRIQQVVRGDSAAYFCASSPDRGWTDTQYFGPGTRLTVL.

This clonotype has at least ten counts. The chain carries TRBV6-6 and TRBJ2-7; D might be TRBD2 (6 bases). V was clipped by 5 bases and J by 3 bases, with 14 bases between them. CDR3 length equals 14 residues. Germline lookup yields CDR1 MNHNY and CDR2 SVGAGI (reference sequence). For the CDR3, the DNA is TGTGCCAGCAGTCTCGGTCGGAGGGGCTACGAGCAGTACTTC. This gives the protein CASSLGRRGYEQYF.

Ten or more counts support this clonotype. The genes are TRBV3-1 and TRBJ2-7, with D perhaps TRBD2 (7 bases). The germline V gene has CDR1 LGHDT and CDR2 YNNKEL (reference sequence). The CDR3 has 14 amino acids. Trimming removed 4 bases from V and 4 bases from J, with 14 bases in between. CDR3 DNA sequence: TGTGCCAGCAGCCCGAGGGGGGGGGGTTACGAGCAGTACTTC. Residues: CASSPRGGGYEQYF.

Turning to this clonotype: A single base is all that separates this from a far larger clone, so a read error is likely. This chain connects TRBV5-1 to TRBJ2-7; 11 bases map to TRBD2. From germline, CDR1 is SGHRS and CDR2 YFSETQ. Trimming cost V 0 bases and J 7 bases; bases outside gene matches: 6. The CDR3 runs 15 residues. For the CDR3, the DNA is TGCGCCAGCAGCTTGGTGACTAGCGGGATGAATGAGCAGTACTTC. Translating it yields CASSLVTSGMNEQYF.

This clonotype was seen many times. The CDR3: CASSSDAGAERGELFF. The CDR3 coding sequence is TGTGCCAGCAGCTCGGACGCGGGGGCCGAGCGAGGGGAGCTGTTTTTT. This chain connects TRBV7-3 to TRBJ2-2, with D possibly matching TRBD2 (7 bases). CDR3 length: 16 amino acids. The V end was cut by 4 bases, the J end by 8 bases, with 20 bases between. Germline V gene sequence: CDR1 SGHTA, CDR2 FQGTGA.

This clonotype was counted at least ten times. The chain is built from TRBV15 and TRBJ1-1; 7 positions agree with TRBD1. The CDR3 length is 13 residues. With V trimmed by 8 bases and J by 4 bases, 7 bases remained unmatched. From germline, CDR1 is LNHNV and CDR2 YYDKDF (reference sequence). The CDR3 protein is CATATGLGTEAFF. In DNA form, the CDR3 reads TGTGCCACCGCGACAGGGTTGGGCACTGAAGCTTTCTTT. Supplemented by reference TRBV15 and TRBJ1-1, the full variable domain reads DAMVIQNPRYQVTQFGKPVTLSCSQTLNHNVMYWYQQKSSQAPKLLFHYYDKDFNNEADTPDNFQSRRPNTSFCFLDIRSPGLGDTAMYLCATATGLGTEAFFGQGTRLTVV.

In its sample, this clonotype was seen many times. This chain joins TRBV29-1 and TRBJ2-1, with TRBD2 as a possible D gene (7 bases). Trimming took off 4 bases at V and 8 bases at J, with 18 bases between the two ends. Looked up from germline, CDR1 is SQVTM and CDR2 is ANQGSEA. The CDR3 loop spans 14 amino acids. CDR3 DNA sequence: TGCAGCGTTGTGTCGGGGGGCGGGTCCGATGAGCAGTTCTTC. It codes for CSVVSGGGSDEQFF.

The J gene is TRBJ1-5, the V gene TRBV5-8; D gene unclear. CDR3 length equals 13 residues. In germline, CDR1 is SGHTS, CDR2 YDEGEE. V shed 0 bases and J shed 5 bases, with 6 bases lying between them. CDR3 bases: TGTGCCAGCAGCTTGGAGGCGGATCAGCCCCAGCATTTT. Its translation is CASSLEADQPQHF.

In its sample, this clonotype was seen many times. The chain links TRBV3-1 to TRBJ2-3; D not resolved. Germline V gene data show CDR1 as LGHDT and CDR2 as YNNKEL (reference sequence). The V and J ends lost 3 bases and 4 bases respectively, with 8 bases between them. The CDR3 contains 13 residues. CDR3 nucleotide sequence: TGTGCCAGCAGCCATAGAAACGCAGATACGCAGTATTTT. Its translation: CASSHRNADTQYF.